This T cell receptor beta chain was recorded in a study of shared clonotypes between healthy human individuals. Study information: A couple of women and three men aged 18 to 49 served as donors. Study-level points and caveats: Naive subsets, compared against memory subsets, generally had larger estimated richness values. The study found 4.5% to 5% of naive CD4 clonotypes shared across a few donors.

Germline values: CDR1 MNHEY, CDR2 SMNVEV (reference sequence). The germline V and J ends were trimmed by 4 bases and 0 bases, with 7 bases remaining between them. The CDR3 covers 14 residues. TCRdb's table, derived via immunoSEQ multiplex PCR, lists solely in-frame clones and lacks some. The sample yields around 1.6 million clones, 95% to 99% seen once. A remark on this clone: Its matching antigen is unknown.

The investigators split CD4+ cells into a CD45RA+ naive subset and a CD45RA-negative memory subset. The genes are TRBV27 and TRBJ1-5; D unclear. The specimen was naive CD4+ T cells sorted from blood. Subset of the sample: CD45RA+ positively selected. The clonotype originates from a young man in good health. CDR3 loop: CASSSGISNQPQHF. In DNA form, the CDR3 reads TGTGCCAGCAGTTCCGGAATTAGCAATCAGCCCCAGCATTTT.